One sample yielded the 11 T cell receptor beta chains listed below, sequenced in a study of PD-L1 blockade in urothelial cancer (TCRdb year 2017). Library prep was done by the immunoSEQ multiplex PCR assay. TCRdb took this table from immuneACCESS and kept in-frame rearrangements with V and J called. Such tables lack part of the clones; where checked against another copy, unresolved V genes explain under half of the gap, and the rest is unexplained. For this sample the table gives more than 30,000 clones, of which 80% to 90% were detected only once. 15% to 20% of the sample goes to the ten largest clones. The specimen was PBMCs, collected around atezolizumab (anti-PD-L1) treatment. The source of these receptors is a man aged 55 to 70 with urothelial cancer.

The rearrangement links TRBV9 to TRBJ2-1, with 8 bases that match TRBD2. The CDR3 extends over 16 amino acids. The germline gives CDR1 SGDLS, CDR2 YYNGEE. Trimming cost V 4 bases and J 6 bases; bases outside gene matches: 12. The CDR3 protein is CASSLQTSATTNEQFF. The CDR3 region has the DNA TGTGCCAGCAGCCTACAGACTAGCGCTACCACCAATGAGCAGTTCTTC.

This clone was found once. The V and J genes are TRBV7-2 and TRBJ2-7; 11 nucleotides line up with TRBD2. The V gene end was trimmed by 5 bases and the J gene end by 0 bases; junction bases not matched to a gene: 3. Germline CDR1 is SGHTA and CDR2 is FQGNSA. This CDR3 comprises 15 residues. CDR3 nucleotides: TGTGCCAGCAGCATTACTAGCGGGAGCTCCTACGAGCAGTACTTC. Protein: CASSITSGSSYEQYF.

J is TRBJ1-2 and V is TRBV5-6, with D perhaps TRBD1 (5 bases). CDR1 is SGHDT and CDR2 is YYEEEE in the germline V gene. The CDR3 is 14 residues long. V was clipped by 5 bases and J by 2 bases, with 13 bases between them. The CDR3 nucleotides read TGTGCCAGCAGTCGGGGGAGGGGAAACTATGGCTACACCTTC. It yields the protein CASSRGRGNYGYTF.

The J gene is TRBJ1-2, the V gene TRBV4-2, with 7 nucleotides matching TRBD1. CDR1 and CDR2 (germline): LGHNA, YNFKEQ. The CDR3 loop spans 12 amino acids. Trimming removed 6 bases from V and 6 bases from J; junction bases left unmatched: 4. The CDR3 DNA is TGTGCCAGCAGTCGGCAGGGGGATGGCTACACCTTC. It encodes CASSRQGDGYTF.

The rearrangement joins TRBV5-6 to TRBJ2-1, with 8 bases lining up with TRBD1. CDR3 size: 19 residues. Germline lookup yields CDR1 SGHDT and CDR2 YYEEEE. Trimming removed 0 bases from V and 5 bases from J; junction bases left unmatched: 16. Here the CDR3 DNA reads TGTGCCAGCAGCTTGGCGGGTGGCAGGGGGCAGGGTGGCAACAATGAGCAGTTCTTC. Its protein is CASSLAGGRGQGGNNEQFF. Using reference TRBV5-6 and TRBJ2-1 for the parts outside the CDR3, the full variable domain is DAGVTQSPTHLIKTRGQQVTLRCSPKSGHDTVSWYQQALGQGPQFIFQYYEEEERQRGNFPDRFSGHQFPNYSSELNVNALLLGDSALYLCASSLAGGRGQGGNNEQFFGPGTRLTVL.

The chain links TRBV28 to TRBJ2-5, with 7 positions matching TRBD1. The germline V gene has CDR1 MDHEN and CDR2 SYDVKM. The CDR3 has 13 residues. J was trimmed by 2 bases and V by 7 bases; bases with no gene match: 4. The CDR3 DNA reads TGTGCCAGCAACCTGGGACAGCAAGAGACCCAGTACTTC. This sequence encodes CASNLGQQETQYF.

The rearrangement joins TRBV25-1 to TRBJ2-2; possible D gene TRBD2, 6 bases. Germline CDR1 reads MGHDK; CDR2 reads SYGVNS. This CDR3 contains 15 residues. V was clipped by 6 bases and J by 1 base, with 12 bases between them. The CDR3 loop reads CASSPRGKNTGELFF. CDR3 DNA sequence: TGTGCCAGCAGCCCCCGCGGGAAGAACACCGGGGAGCTGTTTTTT.

The chain recombines TRBV2 with TRBJ1-5; TRBD1 might be the D (6 bases). Germline CDR1 SNHLY, CDR2 FYNNEI. The CDR3 is 14 residues long. The V end was cut by 1 base, the J end by 6 bases, with 10 bases between. The CDR3 sequence: CASSEVRGTQPQHF. The CDR3 region has the DNA TGTGCCAGCAGTGAAGTTAGGGGGACTCAGCCCCAGCATTTT.

This clone was seen a handful of times. The chain recombines TRBV5-6 with TRBJ1-1; 7 nucleotides match TRBD1. The germline V gene encodes CDR1 SGHDT and CDR2 YYEEEE. The CDR3 sequence is 13 residues long. V dropped 7 bases and J dropped 6; count of bases not matched to a gene: 9. CDR3 sequence (DNA): TGTGCCAGCTCACATCGGGACAGACCTGAAGCTTTCTTT. Encoded protein: CASSHRDRPEAFF.

The genes are TRBV18 and TRBJ1-1, with TRBD1 matching over 8 bases. CDR1 and CDR2 from the germline V gene are KGHSH and LQKENI. V trimming: 4 bases; J trimming: 4 bases; junction bases outside the gene matches: 11. The CDR3 runs 16 residues. The CDR3 loop reads CASSRDRTPLGTEAFF. In DNA, the CDR3 is TGTGCCAGCTCACGGGACAGGACCCCGTTGGGCACTGAAGCTTTCTTT.

This CDR3 is CAISFGLAGSTDTQYF. The CDR3 DNA is TGTGCCATCAGCTTCGGACTAGCGGGGAGCACAGATACGCAGTATTTT. The chain employs TRBV10-3 and TRBJ2-3; 12 nucleotides agree with TRBD2. In germline, CDR1 is ENHRY, CDR2 SYGVKD. This CDR3 is 16 amino acids long. Trimming took 6 bases from V and 0 from J; bases not matched to a gene: 4.